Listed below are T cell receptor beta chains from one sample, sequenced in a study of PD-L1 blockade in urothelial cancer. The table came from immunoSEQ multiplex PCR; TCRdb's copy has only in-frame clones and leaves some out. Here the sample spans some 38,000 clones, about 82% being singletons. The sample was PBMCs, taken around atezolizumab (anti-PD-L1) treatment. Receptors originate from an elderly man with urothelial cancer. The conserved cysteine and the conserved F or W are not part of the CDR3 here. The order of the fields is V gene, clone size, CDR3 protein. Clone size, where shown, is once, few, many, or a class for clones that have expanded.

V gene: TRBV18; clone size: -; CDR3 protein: ASSPREPPEQF
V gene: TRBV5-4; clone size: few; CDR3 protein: ASSLDSYQQGYT
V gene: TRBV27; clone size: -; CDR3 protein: ASSPGTPGESYGYT
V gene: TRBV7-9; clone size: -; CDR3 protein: ASSSAGTAHGYT
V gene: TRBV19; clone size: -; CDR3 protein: ASSIPRGVASGRGFAGEQF
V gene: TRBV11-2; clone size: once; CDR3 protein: ASSLLGTSGRRPYEQY
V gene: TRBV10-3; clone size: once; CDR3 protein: AIRDPGDSLYEQY
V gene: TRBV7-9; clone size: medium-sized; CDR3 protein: ASSQGTSLGGYT
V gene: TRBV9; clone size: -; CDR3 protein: ASSVGRGSYEQY
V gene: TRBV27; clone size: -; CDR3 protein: ASSWWRYLAGIHNEQF